This TCR beta chain was captured in a study of CD8 T cell repertoires and HIV-1 epitope variants. The wider study: Controls were a CMV, EBV and flu pool, Ebola AY9, and no peptide. Tested: three Gag epitope families, Nef HW9 and YT9.

On this clone itself: Its antigen is not identified.

Here immunoSEQ multiplex PCR was the method, and the copy in TCRdb shows in-frame clones only, minus some. Among around 5,500 clones listed, more than 60% were seen once. The source material was cultured CD8+ T cells derived from PBMCs. This clonotype was sampled from a male donor with HIV.

For the CDR3, the DNA is TGTGCCAGCAGTGTCGAGCCGGGACAAAGCTATGGCTACACCTTC. It is translated as CASSVEPGQSYGYTF. The chain recombines TRBV6-4 with TRBJ1-2, with D possibly TRBD1 on 6 matching bases. Germline assignment: CDR1 MRHNA and CDR2 SNTAGT. V was clipped by 4 bases and J by 4 bases, with 16 bases between them. CDR3 length: 15 amino acids.